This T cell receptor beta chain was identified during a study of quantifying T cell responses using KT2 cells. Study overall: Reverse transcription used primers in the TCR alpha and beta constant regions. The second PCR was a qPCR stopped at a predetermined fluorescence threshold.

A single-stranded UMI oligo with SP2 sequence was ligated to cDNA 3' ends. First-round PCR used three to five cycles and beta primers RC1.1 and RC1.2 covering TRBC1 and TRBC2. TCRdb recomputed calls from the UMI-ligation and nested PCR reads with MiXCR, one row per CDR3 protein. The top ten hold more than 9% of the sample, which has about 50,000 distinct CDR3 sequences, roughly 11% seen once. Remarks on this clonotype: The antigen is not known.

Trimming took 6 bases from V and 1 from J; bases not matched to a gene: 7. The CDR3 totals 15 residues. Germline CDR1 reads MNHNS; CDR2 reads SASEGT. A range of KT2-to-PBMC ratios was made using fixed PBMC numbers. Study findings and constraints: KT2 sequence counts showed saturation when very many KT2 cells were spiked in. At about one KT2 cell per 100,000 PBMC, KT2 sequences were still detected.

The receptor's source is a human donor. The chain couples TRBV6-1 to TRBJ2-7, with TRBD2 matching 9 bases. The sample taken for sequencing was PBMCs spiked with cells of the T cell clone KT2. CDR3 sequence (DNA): TGTGCCAGCAGCTACACTAGCGGGCCGTCCTACGAGCAGTACTTC. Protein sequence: CASSYTSGPSYEQYF.